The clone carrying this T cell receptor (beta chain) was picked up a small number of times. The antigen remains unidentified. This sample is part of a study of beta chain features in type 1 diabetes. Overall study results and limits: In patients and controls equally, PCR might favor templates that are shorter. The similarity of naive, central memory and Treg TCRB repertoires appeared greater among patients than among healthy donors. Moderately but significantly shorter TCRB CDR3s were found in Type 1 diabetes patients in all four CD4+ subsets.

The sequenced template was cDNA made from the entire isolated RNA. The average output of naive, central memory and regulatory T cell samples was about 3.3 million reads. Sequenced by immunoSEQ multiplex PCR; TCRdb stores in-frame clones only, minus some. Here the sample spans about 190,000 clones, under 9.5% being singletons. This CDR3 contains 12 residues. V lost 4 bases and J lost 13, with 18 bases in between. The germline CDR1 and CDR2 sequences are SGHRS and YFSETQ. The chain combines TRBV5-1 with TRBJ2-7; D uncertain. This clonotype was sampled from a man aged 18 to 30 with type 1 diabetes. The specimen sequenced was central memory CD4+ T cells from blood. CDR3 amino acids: CASSNSGSKPYF. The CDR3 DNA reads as TGCGCCAGCAGCAATTCCGGGTCCAAACCCTACTTC.